A single T cell receptor (beta chain) is shown here with its context. The antigen is not known. This sample is drawn from a study of post-analysis software for immune sequencing data. Overall study context: Included courses were relapsing-remitting and secondary progressive multiple sclerosis; progressive-relapsing multiple sclerosis was also included. Points from the study as a whole: Higher frequency in patients than in controls was seen for roughly five TRBV segments, with TRBV5-6, TRBV5-1 and TRBV20-1 among them.

V was pared by 6 bases and J by 5 bases, with 7 bases between. CDR1 is MNHEY and CDR2 is SVGAGI in the germline V gene. There are 11 residues in the CDR3. TCR beta cDNA libraries had unique molecular identifiers. TCRdb re-analysed the PCR reads in MiXCR, keeping a single row per CDR3 protein. The sample carries hundreds of thousands of distinct CDR3 sequences, about 39% recorded once. Sequencing was done on a sample of blood. This receptor was identified in a girl aged 2-10 years with multiple sclerosis. The rearrangement links TRBV6-5 to TRBJ1-2; no clear D gene. The CDR3 loop reads CASRANYGYTF. The CDR3 DNA is TGTGCCAGCAGAGCCAATTATGGCTACACCTTC.